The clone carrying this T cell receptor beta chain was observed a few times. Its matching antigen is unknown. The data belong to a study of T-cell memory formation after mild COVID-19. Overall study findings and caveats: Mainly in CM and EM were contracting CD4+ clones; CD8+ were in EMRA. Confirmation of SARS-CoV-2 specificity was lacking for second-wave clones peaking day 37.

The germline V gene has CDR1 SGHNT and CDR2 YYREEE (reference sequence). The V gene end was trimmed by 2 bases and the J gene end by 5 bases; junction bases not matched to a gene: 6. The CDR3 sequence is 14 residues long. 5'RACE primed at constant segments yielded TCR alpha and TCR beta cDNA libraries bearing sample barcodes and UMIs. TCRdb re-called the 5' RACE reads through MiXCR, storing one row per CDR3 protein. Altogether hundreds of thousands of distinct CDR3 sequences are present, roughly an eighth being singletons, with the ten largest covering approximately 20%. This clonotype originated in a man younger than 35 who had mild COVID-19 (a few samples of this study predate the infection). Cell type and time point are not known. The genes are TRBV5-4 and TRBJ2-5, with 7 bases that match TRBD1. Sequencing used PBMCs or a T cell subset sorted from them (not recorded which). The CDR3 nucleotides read TGTGCCAGCAGCTTTAAAAAGGGGGCGGAGACCCAGTACTTC. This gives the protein CASSFKKGAETQYF.